The 25 T cell receptor beta chains listed next were all sequenced from one sample in a study of cytomegalovirus exposure and HLA in healthy donors. The primer mix had 60 Vbeta and 13 Jbeta primers. Using immunoSEQ multiplex PCR, the repertoire was profiled, and TCRdb retains in-frame clones only, with some absent. The table records about 87,000 clones, 7.6% of them present only once. Material: PBMCs. The origin of the receptors is a man aged 50 to 60 in good health and CMV-seronegative.

V gene TRBV5-1 combines with J gene TRBJ2-1, with TRBD1 matching over 11 bases. V gave up 4 bases and J gave up 3 bases; unmatched junction bases: 9. Germline V lookup: CDR1 SGHRS, CDR2 YFSETQ. CDR3 length: 17 residues. CDR3 nucleotides: TGCGCCAGCAGCGTAGGGACAGGGGGAGGTTACTACAATGAGCAGTTCTTC. Protein product: CASSVGTGGGYYNEQFF.

A few counts support this clone. V and J are TRBV7-2 and TRBJ2-7, with 9 bases aligning to TRBD2. The ends lost 2 bases at V and 3 bases at J; junction bases unmatched: 5. The CDR3 is made up of 15 amino acids. Per germline, CDR1 SGHTA and CDR2 FQGNSA. CDR3 bases: TGTGCCAGCAGCTTATCCCTAGCGGGAATCTACGAGCAGTACTTC. It yields the protein CASSLSLAGIYEQYF.

In DNA, the CDR3 is TGTGCCAGCAGCCAACCGGGAGAAGCCTACGAGCAGTACTTC. This codes for CASSQPGEAYEQYF. The chain recombines TRBV7-2 with TRBJ2-7; D perhaps matches TRBD2 (6 bases). Trimming shortened V by 5 bases and J by 2 bases, and 13 bases separated the two germline ends. The CDR3 length is 14 residues. Germline V gene sequence: CDR1 SGHTA, CDR2 FQGNSA. Full variable domain (outside the CDR3, taken from reference TRBV7-2 and TRBJ2-7): GAGVSQSPSNKVTEKGKDVELRCDPISGHTALYWYRQSLGQGLEFLIYFQGNSAPDKSGLPSDRFSAERTGGSVSTLTIQRTQQEDSAVYLCASSQPGEAYEQYFGPGTRLTVT.

This clone was counted only a few times. The gene calls are TRBV4-3 and TRBJ2-2; D possibly corresponds to TRBD1 (6 bases). The CDR3 runs 13 residues. V lost 4 bases and J lost 5, with 8 bases in between. Germline V gives CDR1 LGHNA, CDR2 YSLEER. Here the CDR3 DNA reads TGCGCCAGCAGCCGTACAGGGACCGGGGAGCTGTTTTTT. It is translated as CASSRTGTGELFF.

This clone has a handful of counts. The chain is built from TRBV10-3 and TRBJ1-1; maybe TRBD1 (6 bases). The CDR3 consists of 15 residues. Germline CDR1 reads ENHRY; CDR2 reads SYGVKD. The V and J ends lost 6 bases and 1 base respectively, with 15 bases between them. CDR3 sequence reads: CAIRPTGGGNTEAFF. CDR3 DNA: TGTGCCATCAGACCGACAGGCGGGGGGAACACTGAAGCTTTCTTT.

This clone was recorded a few times. The rearrangement links TRBV2 to TRBJ2-1, with 7 bases aligning to TRBD2. CDR3 length: 13 amino acids. Germline CDR1 reads SNHLY; CDR2 reads FYNNEI. With 8 bases clipped from V and 4 bases from J, the junction kept 5 bases outside the gene matches. The chain's CDR3 is CASGGGAYNEQFF. The DNA of the CDR3 is TGTGCCAGCGGGGGAGGGGCATACAATGAGCAGTTCTTC.

This clone was recorded a few times. This chain connects TRBV7-2 to TRBJ2-2; D perhaps matches TRBD1 (6 bases). This CDR3 contains 15 residues. Trimming left V 3 bases short and J 8 bases short, with 16 bases between. The germline CDR1 and CDR2 sequences are SGHTA and FQGNSA. CDR3 loop: CASSFISLGTGELFF. DNA for the CDR3: TGTGCCAGCAGCTTTATAAGTCTGGGGACAGGGGAGCTGTTTTTT.

V and J are TRBV5-5 and TRBJ2-7; D remains ambiguous. This CDR3 has 12 residues. Trimming stripped 0 bases from V and 6 bases from J, with 7 bases between. Germline V lookup: CDR1 SGHKS, CDR2 YYEKEE (reference sequence). The CDR3 is CASSLGSSEQYF. The CDR3 region has the DNA TGTGCCAGCAGCTTGGGGTCTAGCGAGCAGTACTTC.

The V gene is TRBV5-5, the J gene TRBJ1-4; 8 nucleotides align to TRBD1. The ends lost 2 bases at V and 8 bases at J; junction bases unmatched: 8. Germline V gene data show CDR1 as SGHKS and CDR2 as YYEKEE (reference sequence). The CDR3 is 15 residues long. The CDR3 DNA follows: TGTGCCAGCAGCTTTGGTCAGGGGGCTTGGGAAAAACTGTTTTTT. Protein: CASSFGQGAWEKLFF.

Only a few counts were recorded for this clone. The chain combines TRBV19 with TRBJ2-1; 11 nucleotides line up with TRBD2. The CDR3 length is 17 residues. Losses at the gene ends were 3 bases for V and 7 bases for J; bases not matched to a gene: 11. Germline assignment: CDR1 LNHDA and CDR2 SQIVND (reference sequence). The CDR3 protein is CASSISWLAGGNNEQFF. CDR3 bases: TGTGCCAGTAGTATCTCGTGGCTAGCGGGAGGAAATAATGAGCAGTTCTTC.

This clone was found a few times. The chain has TRBV6-5 and TRBJ1-2, with 11 bases matching TRBD1. CDR3 length: 15 residues. Germline trimming cut 4 bases from V and 4 bases from J; bases unmatched to any gene: 5. Germline V lookup: CDR1 MNHEY, CDR2 SVGAGI. The CDR3 region is CASSSRTGGIYGYTF. CDR3 in DNA: TGTGCCAGCAGTTCCCGGACAGGGGGCATCTATGGCTACACCTTC.

The sample holds a few counts of this clone. The DNA of the CDR3 is TGTGCCAGCATTCCCCGGGACACCTCCTACGAGCAGTACTTC. As protein: CASIPRDTSYEQYF. The rearrangement uses TRBV2 and TRBJ2-7; D possibly corresponds to TRBD1 (6 bases). The germline V gene has CDR1 SNHLY and CDR2 FYNNEI. Trimming stripped 7 bases from V and 0 bases from J, with 13 bases between. The CDR3 totals 14 residues.

This clone was recorded a few times. This chain joins TRBV5-5 and TRBJ2-3; no firm D call. V was cut by 0 bases and J by 1 base, with 6 bases left in between. Germline V gene sequence: CDR1 SGHKS, CDR2 YYEKEE (reference sequence). The CDR3 contains 14 residues. This chain's CDR3 is CASSLAPGTDTQYF. The DNA for the CDR3 is TGTGCCAGCAGCTTGGCGCCAGGCACAGATACGCAGTATTTT.

The CDR3 sequence: CASSYTGISVNTEAFF. DNA of the CDR3: TGTGCCAGCAGTTATACGGGGATCTCCGTGAACACTGAAGCTTTCTTT. V and J are TRBV6-5 and TRBJ1-1; D is unresolved. The germline CDR1 and CDR2 sequences are MNHEY and SVGAGI. Trimming removed 3 bases from V and 0 bases from J, with 14 bases in between. The CDR3 extends over 16 amino acids.

This clone showed up just a few times. This chain joins TRBV7-2 and TRBJ2-7; 7 positions match TRBD2. The junction had 13 bases not matched to a gene; V was cut back by 2 bases and J by 3 bases. Germline V CDR1 and CDR2: SGHTA, FQGNSA. CDR3 length equals 17 residues. The CDR3 nucleotides are TGTGCCAGCAGCTTATCATTCCGGGGAGGGCGGCGCTACGAGCAGTACTTC. Translated: CASSLSFRGGRRYEQYF.

The V and J genes are TRBV7-8 and TRBJ1-6; the D gene is possibly TRBD1 (5 bases). V was trimmed by 3 bases and J by 4 bases, leaving 16 bases between them. The CDR3 loop spans 17 amino acids. The germline V gene has CDR1 SGHVS and CDR2 FQNEAQ. In DNA form, the CDR3 reads TGTGCCAGCAGCTTTTCTGCTTCAGGGCGTTATAATTCACCCCTCCACTTT. This gives the protein CASSFSASGRYNSPLHF.

V gene TRBV18 combines with J gene TRBJ2-2, with D perhaps TRBD2 (6 bases). V was trimmed by 0 bases and J by 5 bases, leaving 16 bases between them. Per the germline V gene, CDR1 is KGHSH and CDR2 is LQKENI. The CDR3 contains 17 residues. In DNA, the CDR3 is TGTGCCAGCTCACCACCGAGACCGTTGGGGGGAACCGGGGAGCTGTTTTTT. Translating it yields CASSPPRPLGGTGELFF.

There are a few counts of this clone. The rearrangement joins TRBV11-2 to TRBJ2-2; TRBD1 matches 8 bases. Trimming took 5 bases from V and 5 from J; bases not matched to a gene: 1. Germline-derived CDR1 and CDR2 are SGHAT and FQNNGV. This CDR3 has 13 amino acids. The CDR3 loop reads CASSTGGTGELFF. CDR3 coding DNA: TGTGCCAGCAGCACAGGGGGGACCGGGGAGCTGTTTTTT.

CDR3 residues: CATSAPGFANTGELFF. The CDR3 nucleotides read TGTGCCACCAGCGCACCAGGATTCGCGAACACCGGGGAGCTGTTTTTT. The rearrangement joins TRBV15 to TRBJ2-2; D is unresolved. Trimming removed 5 bases at V and 0 bases at J, with 13 bases between. The germline V gene encodes CDR1 LNHNV and CDR2 YYDKDF (reference sequence). The CDR3 is 16 amino acids.

The chain combines TRBV28 with TRBJ2-7, with a weak D call TRBD1 (6 bases). V lost 5 bases and J lost 3, with 14 bases in between. This CDR3 comprises 14 residues. Germline V CDR1 and CDR2: MDHEN, SYDVKM. The CDR3 nucleotides read TGTGCCAGCAGTCTGACAGGCATTATCTACGAGCAGTACTTC. Encoded protein: CASSLTGIIYEQYF.

The chain combines TRBV27 with TRBJ2-7; D is unclear. The CDR3 spans 15 residues. Germline V CDR1 and CDR2: MNHEY, SMNVEV (reference sequence). V was pared by 9 bases and J by 2 bases, with 20 bases between. CDR3 coding DNA: TGTGCCAGTTCCATTAATCCGATCAGGCCCTACGAGCAGTACTTC. It codes for CASSINPIRPYEQYF.

As to this clone: Within the sample, other DNA sequences also encode this same CDR3. This chain links TRBV30 with TRBJ1-1; D possibly corresponds to TRBD1 (5 bases). The CDR3 contains 15 residues. Germline loops: CDR1 GTSNPN, CDR2 SVGIG (reference sequence). V shed 1 base and J shed 5 bases, with 17 bases lying between them. For the CDR3, the DNA is TGTGCCTGGAGTGCACGGGGGGGGAAGGGTACTGAAGCTTTCTTT. Encoded protein: CAWSARGGKGTEAFF.

This clone has a handful of counts. V is TRBV11-1 and J is TRBJ2-1, with D unresolved. Germline CDR1 SGHAT, CDR2 FQDESV (reference sequence). The CDR3 has 14 residues. Between the trimmed V and J ends, which lost 5 bases and 0 bases, there was a span of 8 bases. CDR3 in DNA: TGTGCCAGCAGCCCCCGCAGCTCCTACAATGAGCAGTTCTTC. Translation gives CASSPRSSYNEQFF.

V and J are TRBV9 and TRBJ1-2, with D hard to call. V lost 4 bases to trimming and J lost 2 bases, with 12 bases between them. CDR3 length: 14 residues. Germline values: CDR1 SGDLS, CDR2 YYNGEE. CDR3 DNA: TGTGCCAGCAGCCCAGCTCGAGGGAACTATGGCTACACCTTC. It is translated as CASSPARGNYGYTF.

Only a few counts were recorded for this clone. The chain combines TRBV7-2 with TRBJ2-1; TRBD2 matches at 14 bases. There are 17 residues in the CDR3. V lost 1 base and J lost 4; bases outside the gene matches: 3. CDR1 is SGHTA and CDR2 is FQGNSA in the germline V gene. The CDR3 loop reads CASSLEWTSGRYNEQFF. In nucleotides, the CDR3 is TGTGCCAGCAGCTTAGAATGGACTAGCGGGAGGTACAATGAGCAGTTCTTC.